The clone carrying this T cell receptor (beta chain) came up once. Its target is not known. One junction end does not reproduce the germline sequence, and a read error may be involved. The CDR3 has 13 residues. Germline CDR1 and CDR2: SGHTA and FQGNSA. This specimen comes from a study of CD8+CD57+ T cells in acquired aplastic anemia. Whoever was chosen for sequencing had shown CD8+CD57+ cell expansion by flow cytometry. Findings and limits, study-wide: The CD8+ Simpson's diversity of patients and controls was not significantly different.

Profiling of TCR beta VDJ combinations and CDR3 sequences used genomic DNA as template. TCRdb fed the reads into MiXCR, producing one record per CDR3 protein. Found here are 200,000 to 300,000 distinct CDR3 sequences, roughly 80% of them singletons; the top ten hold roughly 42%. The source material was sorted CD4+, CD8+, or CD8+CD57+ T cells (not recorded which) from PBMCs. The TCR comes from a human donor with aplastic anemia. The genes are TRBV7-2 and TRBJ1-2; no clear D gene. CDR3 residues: CASSLAGGAGTTF. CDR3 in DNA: TGTGCCAGCAGCTTAGCGGGAGGAGCCGGCACGACGTTC. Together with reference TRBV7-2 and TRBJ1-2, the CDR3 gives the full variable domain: GAGVSQSPSNKVTEKGKDVELRCDPISGHTALYWYRQSLGQGLEFLIYFQGNSAPDKSGLPSDRFSAERTGGSVSTLTIQRTQQEDSAVYLCASSLAGGAGTTFGSGTRLTVV.